This T cell receptor (beta chain) was captured by sequencing in a study of cytomegalovirus exposure and HLA in healthy donors. 60 Vbeta and 13 Jbeta primers were used in PCR. Sequencing used immunoSEQ multiplex PCR; TCRdb keeps in-frame clones, though not all of them. The profile shows 100,000 to 150,000 clones, about 80% of them singletons. Healthy bone marrow donors made up the cohort. As regards this clone: Its antigen is not known.

Whole-study results and caveats: Rarity held for most TCR sequences, but there were some public TCRs that occurred in many donors.

The CDR3 sequence is 17 residues long. Germline-derived CDR1 and CDR2 are LGHNT and FRNRAP. J lost 3 bases, V lost 4 bases, and 8 bases had no gene match. V is TRBV12-5 and J is TRBJ2-3; 12 bases are a match to TRBD2. Sequencing input: PBMCs. The clonotype comes from a girl aged 2 to 9 in good health and CMV-seronegative. CDR3 bases: TGTGCTAGTGGTTCACCAGCCGGGACTAGCGGGACAGATACGCAGTATTTT. It codes for CASGSPAGTSGTDTQYF.